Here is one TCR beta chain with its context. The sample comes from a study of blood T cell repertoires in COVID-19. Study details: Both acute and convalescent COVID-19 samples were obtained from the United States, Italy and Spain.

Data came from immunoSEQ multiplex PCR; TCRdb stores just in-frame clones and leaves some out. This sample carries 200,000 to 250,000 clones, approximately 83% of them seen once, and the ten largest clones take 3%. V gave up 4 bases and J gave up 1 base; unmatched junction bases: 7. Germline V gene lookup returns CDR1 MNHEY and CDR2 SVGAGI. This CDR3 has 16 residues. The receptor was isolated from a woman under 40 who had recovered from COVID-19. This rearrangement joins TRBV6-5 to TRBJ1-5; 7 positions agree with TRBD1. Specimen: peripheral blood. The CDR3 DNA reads TGTGCCAGCAGTTCATCAGCCAGGGGGAGCAATCAGCCCCAGCATTTT. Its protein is CASSSSARGSNQPQHF.